This paragraph reports one TCR beta chain. Antigen unknown. CDR1 is SGHTA, CDR2 FQGNSA, per germline. J gave up 3 bases and V 0 bases, and 6 bases lay outside the gene matches. This CDR3 comprises 16 residues. The data were obtained in a study of CD8+ T cells in alopecia areata. Regarding the study as a whole: Mice showed clearer TCR sharing than patients did, a gap that was possibly HLA-related. Sequencing of scalp samples also includes resident alphabeta T cells from normal skin. Higher clonality than in normal scalp was seen in lesional scalp, especially alopecia totalis/universalis.

RNA was isolated and reverse transcribed to cDNA, the sequencing template. Libraries were prepared by immunoSEQ multiplex PCR; TCRdb keeps only in-frame clonotypes and omits some of them. The repertoire includes around 97,000 clones, about 60% of them detected once, and around 8.5% sits in the top ten. PBMCs, the starting material, were the source of sorted CD4+ and CD8+ T cells. The chain is built from TRBV7-2 and TRBJ2-7; TRBD2 matches at 9 bases. The specimen sequenced was CD4+ T cells sorted from blood. This TCR was sampled from a human donor in good health. The CDR3 DNA reads as TGTGCCAGCAGCTTAGCCTCGGTAGCGGGGGTCTACGAGCAGTACTTC. Its translation: CASSLASVAGVYEQYF.